This TCR beta chain was documented in a study of CD8+CD57+ T cells in acquired aplastic anemia. In regard to this clonotype: Its specificity is unknown.

General study points: The study identified roughly 29 CD8+ CDR3 sequences shared by patients and controls.

The length of the CDR3 is 16 residues. The V gene's germline CDR1 is DFQATT and CDR2 SNEGSKA (reference sequence). Trimming left V 2 bases short and J 3 bases short, with 20 bases between. By flow cytometry, patients selected for sequencing had shown an expansion of CD8+CD57+ cells. Diagnosis of severe acquired aplastic anemia applied to all patients. The blood sampling took place in patients who had so far received no therapy. Profiling of TCR beta VDJ combinations and CDR3 sequences used genomic DNA as template. TCRdb fed the reads into MiXCR, producing one record per CDR3 protein. Of some 150,000 distinct CDR3 sequences detected, 70% to 75% appear once; the ten largest clones hold roughly half.

This receptor was obtained from a human donor with aplastic anemia. The genes are TRBV20-1 and TRBJ2-7, with D possibly TRBD2 on 6 matching bases. The sequenced sample consisted of sorted CD4+, CD8+, or CD8+CD57+ T cells (not recorded which) from PBMCs. CDR3 region: CSARRHGRDSDYEQYF. CDR3 nucleotide sequence: TGCAGTGCTAGACGTCATGGTCGGGACTCCGACTACGAGCAGTACTTC.